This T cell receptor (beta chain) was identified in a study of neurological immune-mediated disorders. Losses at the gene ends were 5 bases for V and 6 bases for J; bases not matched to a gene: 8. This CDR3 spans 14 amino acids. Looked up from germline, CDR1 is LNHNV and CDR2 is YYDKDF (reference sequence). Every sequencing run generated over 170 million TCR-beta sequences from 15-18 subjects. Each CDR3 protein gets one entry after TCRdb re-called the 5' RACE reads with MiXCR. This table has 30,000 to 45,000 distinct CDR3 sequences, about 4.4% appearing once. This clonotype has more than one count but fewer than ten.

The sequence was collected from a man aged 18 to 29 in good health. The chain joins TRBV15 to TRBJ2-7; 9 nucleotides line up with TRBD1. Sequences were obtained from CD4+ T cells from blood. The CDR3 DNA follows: TGTGCCACCAGCGGTGGGACAGGGAAACTCGAGCAGTACTTC. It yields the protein CATSGGTGKLEQYF. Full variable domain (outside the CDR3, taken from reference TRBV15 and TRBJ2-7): DAMVIQNPRYQVTQFGKPVTLSCSQTLNHNVMYWYQQKSSQAPKLLFHYYDKDFNNEADTPDNFQSRRPNTSFCFLDIRSPGLGDTAMYLCATSGGTGKLEQYFGPGTRLTVT.